This T cell receptor (beta chain) comes out of a study of T cell changes during pregnancy in multiple sclerosis. Only in-frame clones appear in the TCRdb table, and some are missing; sequencing was by immunoSEQ multiplex PCR. Altogether about 69,000 clones are present, over 80% being singletons, with the ten largest covering approximately 2%. The CDR3 is made up of 18 amino acids. V lost 5 bases and J lost 1; bases outside the gene matches: 13. Per germline, CDR1 PRHDT and CDR2 FYEKMQ (reference sequence). The chain has TRBV13 and TRBJ2-2; 7 bases match TRBD1. This receptor was identified in a female donor in good health, enrolled as a control in a pregnancy study. Source: peripheral blood, taken in the third trimester of pregnancy. The CDR3 is CASSRGQSVLLNTGELFF. CDR3 coding DNA: TGTGCCAGCAGCCGGGGACAGTCCGTGCTACTGAACACCGGGGAGCTGTTTTTT.